Listed below are T cell receptor beta chains from one sample, sequenced in a study of PD-1 blockade in classical Hodgkin lymphoma. Sequenced by immunoSEQ multiplex PCR; TCRdb stores in-frame clones only, minus some. The table includes 23,000 or so clones, approximately 68% detected once. Sequencing was performed on peripheral blood mononuclear cells (PBMCs), taken before the fourth cycle of nivolumab. Source of these receptors: a human donor with classical Hodgkin lymphoma. The CDR3 runs from the conserved cysteine through the conserved F or W. The D gene is left open where the match is weak. Size is stated for part of the rows, as once, few or many counts, or as a class when the clone is expanded.

cdr3_nt cdr3_aa j_call d_call v_call clone_size
TGTGCCAGCTCACCCCCTCGGTTTGGCACTAGCGAACACACAGATACGCAGTATTTT CASSPPRFGTSEHTDTQYF TRBJ2-3 TRBD2 TRBV18 .
TGTGCCAGCAGTGACATAGCGGGAGGCACAGATACGCAGTATTTT CASSDIAGGTDTQYF TRBJ2-3 TRBD2 TRBV6-4 .
TGTGCCAGCAGTTTGGTTGAGCGCAATCAGCCCCAGCATTTT CASSLVERNQPQHF TRBJ1-5 . TRBV28 .
TGCAGCGTGGGGAGGACAGGGCAAGAGACCCAGTACTTC CSVGRTGQETQYF TRBJ2-5 TRBD1 TRBV29-1 .
TGTGCCAGCAGCTTAGTCGTGGGGGCGGTGAACACTGAAGCTTTCTTT CASSLVVGAVNTEAFF TRBJ1-1 . TRBV7-2 .
TGTGCCAGCAGCTTAGAGCCCCAGAGCACTGAAGCTTTCTTT CASSLEPQSTEAFF TRBJ1-1 . TRBV7-3 .
TGTGCCAGCAGTCCCACGAGGGGTAACGGGCAGCCCCAGCATTTT CASSPTRGNGQPQHF TRBJ1-5 . TRBV28 .
TGTGCCAGCAGCTACGGGGGGGCAGACGGCGGTGTATTGAGCGGCTACACCTTC CASSYGGADGGVLSGYTF TRBJ1-2 . TRBV5-5 .
TGCAGCGTTCTTGTGGCCAGCACAGATACGCAGTATTTT CSVLVASTDTQYF TRBJ2-3 . TRBV29-1 .
TGTGCCAGCAGTAAAACCAGGGGTTTGGGTGAAAAACTGTTTTTT CASSKTRGLGEKLFF TRBJ1-4 . TRBV6-6 .
TGTGCCAGCAGTGAAAGGCGCAATCAGCCCCAGCATTTT CASSERRNQPQHF TRBJ1-5 . TRBV2 few
TGTGCCAGCAGCTTGGAGACGTCTGGCTATGGCTACACCTTC CASSLETSGYGYTF TRBJ1-2 . TRBV7-9 .
TGTGCCAGCAGCTCCACCATGGGACAGGGGAACGTTAGAGACACCGGGGAGCTGTTTTTT CASSSTMGQGNVRDTGELFF TRBJ2-2 TRBD1 TRBV7-3 .
TGTGCCAGCAGCCCATTTGACTGGGAGGGCACTGAAGCTTTCTTT CASSPFDWEGTEAFF TRBJ1-1 . TRBV4-2 .
TGTGCCACCAGCAGTCAGGGGGTGCGGGAAAAACTGTTTTTT CATSSQGVREKLFF TRBJ1-4 TRBD1 TRBV15 .
TGTGCCAGCAGCTTAGCGGTGCTCGGGAAGCAGTTCTTC CASSLAVLGKQFF TRBJ2-1 . TRBV7-9 .
TGTGCCAGCAGCTCCCATGGCGGGGGGGCCGCTTATGAGCAGTTCTTC CASSSHGGGAAYEQFF TRBJ2-1 TRBD2 TRBV5-4 .
TGTGCCAGTACGGGACAGTTGACTGGAAACACCATATATTTT CASTGQLTGNTIYF TRBJ1-3 TRBD1 TRBV19 .
TGTGCCAGCAGCCGTACTAGCGGGGAGTACAATGAGCAGTTCTTC CASSRTSGEYNEQFF TRBJ2-1 TRBD2 TRBV6-1 .
TGTGCCAGCAAACGAGCGGGGGAGCAAGAGACCCAGTACTTC CASKRAGEQETQYF TRBJ2-5 TRBD2 TRBV6-5 .
TGTGCCAGCAGTGAAGCTAAAGGAGCAACTAATGAAAAACTGTTTTTT CASSEAKGATNEKLFF TRBJ1-4 . TRBV6-1 .
TGTGCCAGCAGTCAGACATGGGACCCCACAGATACGCAGTATTTT CASSQTWDPTDTQYF TRBJ2-3 . TRBV6-5 .
TGCGCCAGCAGCCATGCTCAGGGGATGGGTAATTCACCCCTCCACTTT CASSHAQGMGNSPLHF TRBJ1-6 . TRBV4-3 .
TGTGCCAGCAGCCTTACGGGTGATGAGCAGTTCTTC CASSLTGDEQFF TRBJ2-1 . TRBV7-3 .
TGTGCCAGCTCCCCGGGACAGCCCTCAACTAATGAAAAACTGTTTTTT CASSPGQPSTNEKLFF TRBJ1-4 TRBD1 TRBV18 .
TGTGCCAGCAGCTTCCCCAATCAGCCCCAGCATTTT CASSFPNQPQHF TRBJ1-5 . TRBV11-2 .
TGTGCCAGCAGTGAGGGACTAGCGGGGGCCGCGAACACCGGGGAGCTGTTTTTT CASSEGLAGAANTGELFF TRBJ2-2 TRBD2 TRBV6-1 .
TGTGCCAGCAGTGAAGCTAGCGGGGGGGCCTTTCGCATGGACTTC CASSEASGGAFRMDF TRBJ2-5 TRBD2 TRBV6-1 .
TGTGCCAGTAGTACAGACCGAGACTATAGCAATCAGCCCCAGCATTTT CASSTDRDYSNQPQHF TRBJ1-5 . TRBV19 .
TGTGCCAGCAGCTTAGATAGGGATTCACCCCTCCACTTT CASSLDRDSPLHF TRBJ1-6 . TRBV7-2 .
TGTGCCAGCAGTACCTCCGAGGGTCAGCCCCAGCATTTT CASSTSEGQPQHF TRBJ1-5 . TRBV6-5 .
TGTGCCACCAGCCGGGGGGATCAAGAGACCCAGTACTTC CATSRGDQETQYF TRBJ2-5 TRBD2 TRBV15 .
TGTGCCTCTAAGCCGAAAACAGGGGACACCGGGGAGCTGTTTTTT CASKPKTGDTGELFF TRBJ2-2 TRBD1 TRBV30 .
TGTGCCAGCAGTCCTCTTTATAGCGGGGGGGCCCACAATGAGCAGTTCTTC CASSPLYSGGAHNEQFF TRBJ2-1 TRBD2 TRBV27 .
TGCGCCAGCAGCCAAGTCAACCTCGTATCCTACAATGAGCAGTTCTTC CASSQVNLVSYNEQFF TRBJ2-1 . TRBV4-1 .
TGTGCCAGTAGTATTCAGGGGGCCAGGACTGAAGCTTTCTTT CASSIQGARTEAFF TRBJ1-1 TRBD1 TRBV19 .
TGTGCCAGCAGTCCCGCAAGTTGGCCCCAGCATTTT CASSPASWPQHF TRBJ1-5 . TRBV28 medium-sized
TGTGCCAGCAGTTTATCAGGGCCTGGGTACGGCTACACCTTC CASSLSGPGYGYTF TRBJ1-2 . TRBV27 .
TGTGCCAGCAGCTGGGGACTAGCGGGGGCCCCGGCACAGGATACGCAGTATTTT CASSWGLAGAPAQDTQYF TRBJ2-3 TRBD2 TRBV5-5 .
TGTGCCAGCAGACCGGACAGGGGGACGGGCTACACCTTC CASRPDRGTGYTF TRBJ1-2 TRBD1 TRBV28 .
TGTGCCAGCAGTTTCGGGGGGCTCTCTCACGAGCAGTACTTC CASSFGGLSHEQYF TRBJ2-7 . TRBV28 .
TGTGCCAGCAGGAAGACTTGGACAGGCTCTGAAGCTTTCTTT CASRKTWTGSEAFF TRBJ1-1 TRBD1 TRBV7-2 .
TGTGCCAGCAGGCTTAGCTCCTACAATGAGCAGTTCTTC CASRLSSYNEQFF TRBJ2-1 . TRBV6-5 .
TGTGCCAGCAGCTCCACGGGCGGGGGGGGCCGGAATGAGCAGTTCTTC CASSSTGGGGRNEQFF TRBJ2-1 TRBD2 TRBV11-2 .
TGTGCCAGCAGGACCCGACAGGGCGGCTACGAGCAGTACTTC CASRTRQGGYEQYF TRBJ2-7 TRBD1 TRBV6-5 .
TGTGCCAGCAGCTTCAGAGCGACTCGCGAGACCCAGTACTTC CASSFRATRETQYF TRBJ2-5 . TRBV6-6 .
TGTGCCAGCAGCTCTTTAGGAGTTGAGGCGCAAGAGACCCAGTACTTC CASSSLGVEAQETQYF TRBJ2-5 . TRBV11-2 .
TGTGCCAGCTCACCTAAAGGTAACACTGAAGCTTTCTTT CASSPKGNTEAFF TRBJ1-1 . TRBV18 .
TGTGCCAGCAGCTTATCCGGGATTGGGGGGGAAAAACTGTTTTTT CASSLSGIGGEKLFF TRBJ1-4 . TRBV7-2 few
TGTGCCAGCAGTTTGAGTGCAGATACGCAGTATTTT CASSLSADTQYF TRBJ2-3 . TRBV7-2 medium-sized